This is a list of T cell receptor beta chains from one sample in a study of human T cells and chemical hapten exposure. Via MiXCR, TCRdb re-called the RACE reads, giving one row per CDR3 protein. The repertoire includes about 160,000 distinct CDR3 sequences, 25% to 35% of them detected once, and roughly 2% sits in the top ten. The sample here was whole blood, taken in connection with sensitization to the hapten diphenylcyclopropenone (DPC). All receptors derive from a young woman with alopecia areata. Some clones in this sample may be carry-over from other donors' samples. Each CDR3 is given with its conserved first and last residue. D genes are given only for firm matches. Size tells how often a clone was seen (once, few, many) or the class of an expanded clone, and some rows leave it out.

D,V,size,J,DNA,CDR3
NA,TRBV27,few,TRBJ2-1,TGTGCCAGCAGTTTATATGTGAGCTCCTACAATGAGCAGTTCTTC,CASSLYVSSYNEQFF
TRBD2,TRBV10-2,NA,TRBJ2-7,TGCGCCAGCCAACTAGCGGGGGGGCCCGAGCAGTACTTC,CASQLAGGPEQYF
NA,TRBV29-1,few,TRBJ2-1,TGCAGCGTTGTCGTGGCAGAGCAGTTCTTC,CSVVVAEQFF
TRBD1,TRBV20-1,NA,TRBJ2-3,TGCAGTGCTAGCAGGGGGCAGGTGACAGATACGCAGTATTTT,CSASRGQVTDTQYF
NA,TRBV29-1,few,TRBJ2-2,TGCAGCGTTGACGGCGGATCCGGGGAGCTGTTTTTT,CSVDGGSGELFF
NA,TRBV20-1,few,TRBJ1-5,TGCAGTGCCGAGGGGTATAGCAATCAGCCCCAGCATTTT,CSAEGYSNQPQHF
NA,TRBV7-9,few,TRBJ2-1,TGTGCCAGCAGCTTAGGGCAGGGCTACAATGAGCAGTTCTTC,CASSLGQGYNEQFF
NA,TRBV19,few,TRBJ1-5,TGTGCCAGTAAGGGCGGCAATCAGCCCCAGCATTTT,CASKGGNQPQHF
NA,TRBV4-1,NA,TRBJ2-5,TGCGCCAGCGCGGGGGAGACCCAGTACTTC,CASAGETQYF
NA,TRBV4-2,few,TRBJ1-4,TGTGCCAGCAGCCAAGATCGGGCAGGGTATGAAAAACTGTTTTTT,CASSQDRAGYEKLFF
NA,TRBV7-9,NA,TRBJ1-1,TGTGCCAGCAGCCCAACGAACAACGGGGATTGGTCTTTCTTT,CASSPTNNGDWSFF
TRBD2,TRBV29-1,NA,TRBJ2-1,TGCAGCGTTGTTAGTAGCGGGAGGGAATCTCTAAATGAGCAGTTCTTC,CSVVSSGRESLNEQFF
NA,TRBV2,NA,TRBJ1-2,TGTGCCAGCAGGTCCGAGACGAACAGCGTCGGCTACACCTTC,CASRSETNSVGYTF
TRBD2,TRBV7-3,NA,TRBJ2-2,TGTGCCAGCAGCCCGCACCTAGCGGGGGTCACCGGGGAGCTGTTTTTT,CASSPHLAGVTGELFF
NA,TRBV7-9,few,TRBJ1-5,TGTGCCAGCAGCACCACAGGGAACAATCAGCCCCAGCATTTT,CASSTTGNNQPQHF
NA,TRBV4-1,few,TRBJ2-7,TGCGCCAGCAGCCAAAATCTAGCCGGGTACGAGCAGTACTTC,CASSQNLAGYEQYF
NA,TRBV7-2,once,TRBJ2-7,TGTGCCAGCAGCTTAGTGGCGCAGGGCTACGAGCAGTACTTC,CASSLVAQGYEQYF
NA,TRBV7-9,NA,TRBJ1-2,TGTGCCAGCAGCCCTGGACAAGCCCATGGCTACACCTTC,CASSPGQAHGYTF
NA,TRBV18,few,TRBJ2-7,TGTGCCAGCTCACCAACGATGAATGAGTACGAGCAGTACTTC,CASSPTMNEYEQYF
NA,TRBV5-6,few,TRBJ2-3,TGTGCCAGCAGCTTGGCCGGGAACACAGATACGCAGTATTTT,CASSLAGNTDTQYF
NA,TRBV20-1,NA,TRBJ2-2,TGCAGTGCTAGAAAGACCCCGGGGAACACCGGGGAGCTGTTTTTT,CSARKTPGNTGELFF
TRBD1,TRBV4-2,NA,TRBJ1-4,TGTGCCAGCAGCCAAGGCCCAGGGGGCCGAGAAAAACTGTTTTTT,CASSQGPGGREKLFF
NA,TRBV7-2,many,TRBJ2-5,TGTGCCAGCAGCTTACCCCCTTTCGGGTTACAAGAGACCCAGTACTTC,CASSLPPFGLQETQYF
NA,TRBV3-2,NA,TRBJ2-1,TGTGCCAGCAGCCAAGAGTGGGGTCGGTCCTACAATGAGCAGTTCTTC,CASSQEWGRSYNEQFF
NA,TRBV9,NA,TRBJ2-2,TGTGCCAGCAGCGTAGGGGGGGCAAGGCTCGGGGAGCTGTTTTTT,CASSVGGARLGELFF
NA,TRBV29-1,few,TRBJ2-5,TGCAGCGTTGATGGTCAGATAAAAACGCGGACCCAGTACTTC,CSVDGQIKTRTQYF
TRBD1,TRBV6-5,few,TRBJ2-2,TGTGCCAGCAGTTACCGGACAGGGAACACCGGGGAGCTGTTTTTT,CASSYRTGNTGELFF
NA,TRBV7-9,NA,TRBJ1-2,TGTGCCAGCGGGCCGTCACCAACCTATGGCTACACCTTC,CASGPSPTYGYTF
NA,TRBV12-3/TRBV12-4,few,TRBJ2-7,TGTGCCAGCAGTCACGGGACCGAAAGAGAGCAGTACTTC,CASSHGTEREQYF
NA,TRBV29-1,NA,TRBJ1-2,TGCAGCGTCGATCTTAAGAAGGGTGACTATGGCTACACCTTC,CSVDLKKGDYGYTF
NA,TRBV6-6,NA,TRBJ1-2,TGTGCCAGCAGTTACAAAGTAGACAGATCGTATGGCTACACCTTC,CASSYKVDRSYGYTF
NA,TRBV9,NA,TRBJ2-1,TGTGCCAGCAGCGTAGCCGGGGGTAGCGACAATGAGCAGTTCTTC,CASSVAGGSDNEQFF
NA,TRBV4-3,NA,TRBJ2-6,TGCGCCAGCAGCCAAGCGATGGGTTACTCTGGGGCCAACGTCCTGACTTTC,CASSQAMGYSGANVLTF
NA,TRBV30,NA,TRBJ1-1,TGTGCCTGGAGCGAGACACGGAACACTGAAGCTTTCTTT,CAWSETRNTEAFF
TRBD2,TRBV7-4,NA,TRBJ2-7,TGTGCCAGCAGCCCCCGGACTAGCGGACCTTACGAGCAGTACTTC,CASSPRTSGPYEQYF